The 26 T cell receptor beta chains below come from one sample, sequenced in a study of blood T cell repertoires in COVID-19. Profiling relied on immunoSEQ multiplex PCR, and the TCRdb table lists in-frame clones only, not all of them. The sample yields under 250,000 clones, more than 75% seen once. Sequencing was done on a sample of PBMCs or T cells enriched from blood (not recorded which). These TCRs come from a man aged 35 to 55 who had recovered from COVID-19.

The chain is built from TRBV11-3 and TRBJ1-5; possible D gene TRBD1, 6 bases. CDR1 is SGHNT, CDR2 YENEEA, per germline. The CDR3 contains 18 residues. V was shortened by 1 base and J by 0 bases, with 16 bases between the two germline ends. The chain's CDR3 is CASSLASRQVCSNQPQHF. As DNA, the CDR3 is TGTGCCAGCAGCTTAGCTTCCCGACAGGTATGTAGCAATCAGCCCCAGCATTTT.

The chain uses TRBV28 and TRBJ1-6; TRBD1 matches at 7 bases. Germline values: CDR1 MDHEN, CDR2 SYDVKM. This CDR3 comprises 14 residues. With 4 bases clipped from V and 13 bases from J, the junction kept 10 bases outside the gene matches. CDR3 in DNA: TGTGCCAGCAGTTCCAGACAGGGCTTTTCCCCCCTCCACTTT. Its protein product is CASSSRQGFSPLHF.

This chain connects TRBV24-1 to TRBJ2-5; D is undetermined. V lost 7 bases and J lost 3, with 11 bases in between. The CDR3 totals 13 residues. In germline, CDR1 is KGHDR, CDR2 SFDVKD. CDR3 amino acids: CATREQNEETQYF. In nucleotides, the CDR3 is TGTGCCACCAGGGAACAGAATGAAGAGACCCAGTACTTC.

This chain joins TRBV2 and TRBJ1-6; D remains unclear. Trimming removed 4 bases at V and 6 bases at J, with 16 bases between. The length of the CDR3 is 16 residues. Looked up from germline, CDR1 is SNHLY and CDR2 is FYNNEI. The CDR3 DNA follows: TGTGCCAGCAGTGCGCAAGGAAGAGGCGGTAATTCACCCCTCCACTTT. This sequence encodes CASSAQGRGGNSPLHF.

The chain is built from TRBV7-2 and TRBJ2-5; 9 bases fit TRBD2. V dropped 2 bases and J dropped 1; count of bases not matched to a gene: 2. CDR1 SGHTA and CDR2 FQGNSA come from the germline V gene. The CDR3 extends over 15 amino acids. CDR3 bases: TGTGCCAGCAGCTTAACGGGACTAGCCCAAGAGACCCAGTACTTC. Encoded protein: CASSLTGLAQETQYF.

The V gene is TRBV5-1, the J gene TRBJ1-2; D might be TRBD1 (6 bases). This CDR3 has 13 residues. V lost 4 bases, J lost 6 bases, and 13 bases lay in between. Per the germline V gene, CDR1 is SGHRS and CDR2 is YFSETQ. The CDR3 DNA follows: TGCGCCAGCAGCACCAGACGACAGGATGGCTACACCTTC. Encoded protein: CASSTRRQDGYTF.

The chain has TRBV18 and TRBJ2-4; possible D gene TRBD2, 6 bases. Germline CDR1 and CDR2: KGHSH and LQKENI. With 3 bases removed from V and 3 bases from J, the gap between germline ends came to 12 bases. This CDR3 comprises 15 residues. CDR3 nucleotide sequence: TGTGCCAGCTCACCTGGCGGGGAAGGCAAAAACATTCAGTACTTC. Its protein is CASSPGGEGKNIQYF.

The chain joins TRBV7-9 to TRBJ1-2; the match to TRBD1 covers 8 bases. The V gene end was trimmed by 5 bases and the J gene end by 0 bases; junction bases not matched to a gene: 8. CDR1 is SEHNR, CDR2 FQNEAQ, per germline (reference sequence). The CDR3 is made up of 16 amino acids. DNA of the CDR3: TGTGCCAGCAGCATGACAGGGGATTCAGCTAACTATGGCTACACCTTC. It is translated as CASSMTGDSANYGYTF.

This sequence joins TRBV11-3 and TRBJ2-3, with 9 bases fitting TRBD2. This CDR3 has 16 amino acids. In germline, CDR1 is SGHNT, CDR2 YENEEA. V lost 1 base, J lost 6 bases, and 8 bases stayed unmatched. CDR3 amino acids: CASSLGVAGGPDTQYF. As DNA, the CDR3 is TGTGCCAGCAGCTTAGGTGTGGCGGGGGGGCCGGATACGCAGTATTTT.

The rearrangement joins TRBV27 to TRBJ1-1; D not certain. With 8 bases removed from V and 4 bases from J, the gap between germline ends came to 11 bases. CDR3 length: 12 amino acids. Germline V gene sequence: CDR1 MNHEY, CDR2 SMNVEV (reference sequence). CDR3 coding DNA: TGTGCCAGCTCCCGGGGTCCCACTGAAGCTTTCTTT. This gives the protein CASSRGPTEAFF.

This chain uses TRBV11-2 with TRBJ2-7; tentative D call: TRBD2 (5 bases). The CDR3 loop spans 16 amino acids. V lost 5 bases, J lost 3 bases, and 20 bases lay in between. Per germline, CDR1 SGHAT and CDR2 FQNNGV. CDR3 sequence reads: CASSPRAKGAHYEQYF. CDR3 DNA sequence: TGTGCCAGCAGCCCCCGGGCGAAGGGAGCCCACTACGAGCAGTACTTC.

DNA for the CDR3: TGTGCCAGCAGCTCCCCCTGGGGTAGCGGGCTGGACAATGAGCAGTTCTTC. It encodes CASSSPWGSGLDNEQFF. The rearrangement links TRBV11-3 to TRBJ2-1; TRBD2 matches at 7 bases. Germline V gene data show CDR1 as SGHNT and CDR2 as YENEEA. This CDR3 comprises 17 residues. J gave up 5 bases and V 4 bases, and 14 bases lay outside the gene matches. The whole variable domain, remainder taken from reference TRBV11-3 and TRBJ2-1, is EAGVVQSPRYKIIEKKQPVAFWCNPISGHNTLYWYLQNLGQGPELLIRYENEEAVDDSQLPKDRFSAERLKGVDSTLKIQPAELGDSAVYLCASSSPWGSGLDNEQFFGPGTRLTVL.

The V and J genes are TRBV5-5 and TRBJ1-2; possibly TRBD1 for D (5 bases). This CDR3 has 15 residues. Germline V gives CDR1 SGHKS, CDR2 YYEKEE (reference sequence). Trimming cost V 6 bases and J 7 bases, with 22 bases left between them. CDR3 region: CASILRGGDIGGYTF. For the CDR3, the DNA is TGTGCCAGCATTCTCCGCGGGGGGGATATTGGTGGCTACACCTTC.

The V call is TRBV5-1, the J call TRBJ2-5, with D possibly called TRBD1 or TRBD2 (5 bases each). V dropped 4 bases and J dropped 5 bases, with 12 bases sitting between them. The CDR3 sequence is 13 residues long. Germline V gene sequence: CDR1 SGHRS, CDR2 YFSETQ. This chain's CDR3 is CASSLGEPETQYF. The CDR3, as DNA: TGCGCCAGCAGCCTGGGGGAGCCGGAGACCCAGTACTTC.

The J gene is TRBJ2-3, the V gene TRBV2; 12 bases agree with TRBD2. The CDR3 sequence is 14 residues long. CDR1 is SNHLY and CDR2 is FYNNEI in the germline V gene. Trimming cost V 6 bases and J 5 bases; bases outside gene matches: 3. The CDR3 reads CASRLLAGGDTQYF. DNA of the CDR3: TGTGCCAGCAGGCTACTAGCGGGAGGAGATACGCAGTATTTT.

The CDR3 region is CASSSEFVTAGELFF. In DNA form, the CDR3 reads TGTGCCAGCAGTTCCGAATTTGTGACAGCCGGGGAGCTGTTTTTT. The V gene is TRBV6-2 or TRBV6-3, the J gene TRBJ2-2; D is possibly TRBD1 (5 bases). The CDR3 runs to 15 residues. V gave up 4 bases and J gave up 6 bases, with 15 bases separating them. Per germline, CDR1 MNHEY and CDR2 SVGEGT.

In this sample, this clone turned up a few times. J is TRBJ1-2 and V is TRBV3-1 (or the pseudogene TRBV3-2); 9 bases are a match to TRBD1. Trimming cost V 1 base and J 10 bases; bases outside gene matches: 13. Germline V lookup: CDR1 LGHDT, CDR2 YNNKEL (reference sequence). The CDR3 consists of 16 residues. CDR3 in amino acids: CASSQVVLGTGFFYTF. The CDR3 nucleotides read TGTGCCAGCAGCCAAGTTGTATTGGGGACAGGGTTTTTCTACACCTTC.

The V and J genes are TRBV7-2 and TRBJ2-1; D unresolved. V shed 1 base and J shed 3 bases, with 7 bases lying between them. The length of the CDR3 is 14 residues. Per the germline V gene, CDR1 is SGHTA and CDR2 is FQGNSA. Here the CDR3 reads CASSLDPGYNEQFF. The DNA of the CDR3 is TGTGCCAGCAGCTTAGATCCGGGCTACAATGAGCAGTTCTTC.

The chain combines TRBV5-6 with TRBJ2-1, with TRBD1 matching 9 bases. CDR1 and CDR2 (germline): SGHDT, YYEEEE. The CDR3 is 12 residues long. J lost 8 bases, V lost 5 bases, and 2 bases had no gene match. The CDR3 protein is CASSGQGHEQFF. The CDR3 nucleotides are TGTGCCAGCAGTGGACAGGGGCATGAGCAGTTCTTC.

The rearrangement uses TRBV15 and TRBJ2-1; a weak D match, TRBD1 (5 bases). CDR1 and CDR2 from the germline V gene are LNHNV and YYDKDF (reference sequence). Trimming shortened V by 5 bases and J by 0 bases, and 14 bases separated the two germline ends. The CDR3 has 16 residues. The CDR3 reads CATSSRRGNSYNEQFF. The CDR3 bases are TGTGCCACCAGCTCCAGAAGGGGAAACTCCTACAATGAGCAGTTCTTC.

The chain joins TRBV5-4 to TRBJ2-5; 10 bases line up with TRBD1. After removal of 4 bases from V and 4 bases from J, the junction contained 7 bases not matched to a gene. CDR1 and CDR2 from the germline V gene are SGHNT and YYREEE (reference sequence). The CDR3 covers 15 residues. The CDR3 nucleotides are TGTGCCAGCAGCCCGGACAGGGGGTTTACAGAGACCCAGTACTTC. As protein: CASSPDRGFTETQYF.

J is TRBJ2-3 and V is TRBV4-2; 9 bases map to TRBD2. The CDR3 covers 16 residues. From germline, CDR1 is LGHNA and CDR2 YNFKEQ. The V and J ends lost 3 bases and 5 bases, in that order; junction bases with no gene match: 9. The DNA for the CDR3 is TGTGCCAGCAGCCAGCGAGAGCGGGGGGCTGGAGATACGCAGTATTTT. Protein product: CASSQRERGAGDTQYF.

This rearrangement joins TRBV18 to TRBJ2-6, with 8 bases aligning to TRBD2. The length of the CDR3 is 16 residues. Trimming at V came to 4 bases and at J to 2 bases, leaving 4 bases not matched to a gene. Germline lookup yields CDR1 KGHSH and CDR2 LQKENI. The CDR3 nucleotides are TGTGCCAGCTCACAACGGGAGGGAGCTGGGGCCAACGTCCTGACTTTC. Translating it yields CASSQREGAGANVLTF.

The chain joins TRBV7-2 to TRBJ2-5; TRBD2 matches 7 bases. V trimming: 1 base; J trimming: 5 bases; junction bases outside the gene matches: 10. In germline, CDR1 is SGHTA, CDR2 FQGNSA. This CDR3 has 16 residues. Here the CDR3 DNA reads TGTGCCAGCAGCTTAGTCGGGGCGGGAGTCCAGGAGACCCAGTACTTC. This sequence encodes CASSLVGAGVQETQYF. Combining the CDR3 with reference TRBV7-2 and TRBJ2-5 gives the whole variable domain GAGVSQSPSNKVTEKGKDVELRCDPISGHTALYWYRQSLGQGLEFLIYFQGNSAPDKSGLPSDRFSAERTGGSVSTLTIQRTQQEDSAVYLCASSLVGAGVQETQYFGPGTRLLVL.

The V and J genes are TRBV11-2 and TRBJ2-7; TRBD2 is a possible D gene (6 bases). Germline V CDR1 and CDR2: SGHAT, FQNNGV. This CDR3 region has 14 residues. The V and J ends lost 3 bases and 3 bases respectively, with 12 bases between them. CDR3 protein: CASSLGGLNYEQYF. In nucleotides, the CDR3 is TGTGCCAGCAGCTTGGGAGGACTTAACTACGAGCAGTACTTC.

The V gene is TRBV27, the J gene TRBJ1-6; TRBD1 might be the D (6 bases). From germline, CDR1 is MNHEY and CDR2 SMNVEV (reference sequence). This CDR3 has 18 amino acids. V dropped 6 bases and J dropped 0 bases, with 18 bases sitting between them. The CDR3 protein is CASRQGGGIGSYNSPLHF. The DNA of the CDR3 is TGTGCCAGCAGACAAGGGGGGGGGATTGGCTCCTATAATTCACCCCTCCACTTT.